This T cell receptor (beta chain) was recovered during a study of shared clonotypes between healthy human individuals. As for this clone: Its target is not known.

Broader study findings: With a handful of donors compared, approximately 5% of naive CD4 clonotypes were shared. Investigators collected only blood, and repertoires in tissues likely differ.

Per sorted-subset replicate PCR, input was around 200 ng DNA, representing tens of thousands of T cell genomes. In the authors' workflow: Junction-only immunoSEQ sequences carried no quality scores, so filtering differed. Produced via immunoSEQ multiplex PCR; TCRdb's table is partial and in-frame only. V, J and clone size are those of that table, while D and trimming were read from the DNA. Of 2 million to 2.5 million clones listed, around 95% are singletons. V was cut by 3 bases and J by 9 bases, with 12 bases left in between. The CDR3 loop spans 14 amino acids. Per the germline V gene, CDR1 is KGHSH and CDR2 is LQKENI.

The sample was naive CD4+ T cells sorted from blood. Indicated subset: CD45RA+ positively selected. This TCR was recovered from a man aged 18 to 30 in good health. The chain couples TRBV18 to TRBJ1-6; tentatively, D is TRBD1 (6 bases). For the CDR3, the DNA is TGTGCCAGCTCACCGGGGGACAACGGTTCACCCCTCCACTTT. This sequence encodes CASSPGDNGSPLHF.